The 17 T cell receptor beta chains reported below all come from one sample, sequenced in a study of beta chain features in type 1 diabetes. Reverse transcribing all isolated RNA meant expressed TCRB transcripts were sequenced. The assay was immunoSEQ multiplex PCR, and TCRdb's table has in-frame clones only and misses some. This sample has hundreds of thousands of clones; roughly a sixth occur once, and the top ten carry 0.093%. The sample consisted of naive CD4+ T cells from blood. The receptors were gathered from a man aged 18-30 years in good health.

This clone was counted only a few times. The rearrangement links TRBV28 to TRBJ1-1; D is uncertain. The ends were cut back, 4 bases at V and 0 bases at J, with 15 bases in the middle. The V gene's germline CDR1 is MDHEN and CDR2 SYDVKM. The CDR3 is made up of 16 amino acids. The CDR3 sequence: CASSSASLEMNTEAFF. The CDR3 DNA is TGTGCCAGCAGTTCCGCTTCCCTGGAAATGAACACTGAAGCTTTCTTT.

In this sample, this clone turned up a few times. The V call is TRBV18, the J call TRBJ2-5, with 8 bases matching TRBD1. J lost 2 bases, V lost 3 bases, and 2 bases had no gene match. The CDR3 has 14 amino acids. Germline values: CDR1 KGHSH, CDR2 LQKENI. The DNA for the CDR3 is TGTGCCAGCTCACCGCGGGACAGGCAAGAGACCCAGTACTTC. Translation gives CASSPRDRQETQYF.

This clone turned up a few times. The chain recombines TRBV4-2 with TRBJ1-2; the D gene is possibly TRBD1 (6 bases). The CDR3 loop spans 15 amino acids. V lost 0 bases and J lost 8, with 16 bases in between. Per the germline V gene, CDR1 is LGHNA and CDR2 is YNFKEQ. In DNA, the CDR3 is TGTGCCAGCAGCCAAGATGGACAGCCAGACTTAGGCTACACCTTC. It is translated as CASSQDGQPDLGYTF.

This clone was detected only a few times. V and J are TRBV28 and TRBJ2-5; 8 bases are shared with TRBD2. The junction had 18 bases not matched to a gene; V was cut back by 3 bases and J by 9 bases. Germline V CDR1 and CDR2: MDHEN, SYDVKM. The CDR3 length is 17 residues. The CDR3 region is CASSFDLSGGIRGAQYF. CDR3 in DNA: TGTGCCAGCAGTTTCGATCTGTCGGGAGGGATTAGGGGGGCCCAGTACTTC.

This sequence joins TRBV18 and TRBJ1-4; D is unresolved. V lost 6 bases, J lost 5 bases, and 19 bases lay in between. This CDR3 has 16 amino acids. The germline CDR1 and CDR2 sequences are KGHSH and LQKENI. The CDR3 here is CASSGELKSGNEKLFF. The CDR3 DNA sequence: TGTGCCAGCTCTGGAGAGCTGAAGAGTGGGAATGAAAAACTGTTTTTT.

This clone was observed a few times. The chain recombines TRBV18 with TRBJ1-6; TRBD1 agrees at 8 bases. CDR3 length: 15 residues. The trim removed 2 bases at V and 14 bases at J, leaving 11 bases unmatched. Germline values: CDR1 KGHSH, CDR2 LQKENI. The CDR3 region is CASSPDRQGREALHF. The DNA of the CDR3 is TGTGCCAGCTCACCAGATCGACAGGGGCGCGAGGCCCTCCACTTT.

To note about this clone: Other DNA sequences in this sample translate to the same CDR3. CDR3 coding DNA: TGTGCCAGCAGCTTGGCAGGGGGAAGCAATCAGCCCCAGCATTTT. This sequence encodes CASSLAGGSNQPQHF. The rearrangement links TRBV5-6 to TRBJ1-5, with TRBD1 matching over 7 bases. Per germline, CDR1 SGHDT and CDR2 YYEEEE. The CDR3 contains 15 residues. V was clipped by 0 bases and J by 1 base; unmatched bases: 1.

This clone has only a few counts. This chain links TRBV7-2 with TRBJ2-5; D is undetermined. The CDR3 is 14 amino acids. Germline CDR1 reads SGHTA; CDR2 reads FQGNSA. V gave up 0 bases and J gave up 5 bases, with 10 bases separating them. This CDR3 reads CASSLALGSETQYF. CDR3 in DNA: TGTGCCAGCAGCTTAGCGCTCGGTTCGGAGACCCAGTACTTC.

The chain carries TRBV29-1 and TRBJ2-2; 7 bases map to TRBD1. V was pared by 4 bases and J by 5 bases, with 7 bases of the junction left unmatched. From germline, CDR1 is SQVTM and CDR2 ANQGSEA. The CDR3 length is 14 residues. CDR3: CSVGSTGFTGELFF. CDR3 DNA sequence: TGCAGCGTTGGGTCGACAGGGTTTACCGGGGAGCTGTTTTTT.

The chain uses TRBV19 and TRBJ1-4; no definite D call. Trimming took 7 bases from V and 4 from J, leaving 10 bases between them. CDR1 and CDR2 from the germline V gene are LNHDA and SQIVND (reference sequence). The CDR3 runs 13 residues. The CDR3: CASNSRINEKLFF. CDR3 in DNA: TGTGCCAGTAACTCCAGGATTAATGAAAAACTGTTTTTT. Combining the CDR3 with reference TRBV19 and TRBJ1-4 gives the whole variable domain DGGITQSPKYLFRKEGQNVTLSCEQNLNHDAMYWYRQDPGQGLRLIYYSQIVNDFQKGDIAEGYSVSREKKESFPLTVTSAQKNPTAFYLCASNSRINEKLFFGSGTQLSVL.

This clone was recorded a few times. This chain uses TRBV5-1 with TRBJ1-2; D is possibly TRBD1 (5 bases). Germline loops: CDR1 SGHRS, CDR2 YFSETQ. This CDR3 is 15 amino acids long. Between the trimmed V and J ends, which lost 0 bases and 4 bases, there was a span of 13 bases. CDR3 coding DNA: TGCGCCAGCAGCTTGGAGGGGAGAAGGGGCTATGGCTACACCTTC. Its protein product is CASSLEGRRGYGYTF. Looking up the rest from reference TRBV5-1 and TRBJ1-2 gives the full variable domain: KAGVTQTPRYLIKTRGQQVTLSCSPISGHRSVSWYQQTPGQGLQFLFEYFSETQRNKGNFPGRFSGRQFSNSRSEMNVSTLELGDSALYLCASSLEGRRGYGYTFGSGTRLTVV.

The V gene is TRBV7-3, the J gene TRBJ2-1; 13 bases map to TRBD2. The germline gives CDR1 SGHTA, CDR2 FQGTGA. The ends lost 4 bases at V and 3 bases at J; junction bases unmatched: 9. CDR3 length equals 18 residues. CDR3 protein: CASSSGLGTSGVYNEQFF. CDR3 bases: TGTGCCAGCAGCTCCGGATTAGGGACTAGCGGGGTCTACAATGAGCAGTTCTTC.

This clone appeared a few times. This chain links TRBV15 with TRBJ2-1, with D perhaps TRBD1 (6 bases). In germline, CDR1 is LNHNV, CDR2 YYDKDF (reference sequence). This CDR3 comprises 17 residues. V was pared by 0 bases and J by 0 bases, with 12 bases between. The CDR3 DNA follows: TGTGCCACCAGCAGAGATGGTGGACAGCTCTCCTACAATGAGCAGTTCTTC. Amino acid sequence: CATSRDGGQLSYNEQFF.

This clone appeared a few times. The CDR3 reads CASSLQGEFEQYF. In nucleotides, the CDR3 is TGTGCCAGCAGCTTACAGGGGGAGTTCGAGCAGTACTTC. The chain combines TRBV7-2 with TRBJ2-7; 7 bases align to TRBD1. The CDR3 covers 13 residues. J gave up 6 bases and V 2 bases, and 4 bases lay outside the gene matches. Germline CDR1 is SGHTA and CDR2 is FQGNSA.

The V and J genes are TRBV28 and TRBJ2-3; no clear D. CDR1 is MDHEN and CDR2 is SYDVKM in the germline V gene. This CDR3 contains 15 residues. V was clipped by 1 base and J by 1 base, with 9 bases between them. CDR3 sequence: CASSLFVPGTDTQYF. In DNA, the CDR3 is TGTGCCAGCAGTTTATTTGTGCCGGGCACAGATACGCAGTATTTT.

This chain links TRBV18 with TRBJ1-1; 9 nucleotides match TRBD1. V gave up 3 bases and J gave up 1 base; unmatched junction bases: 9. The CDR3 consists of 17 residues. Germline-derived CDR1 and CDR2 are KGHSH and LQKENI. CDR3 in amino acids: CASSPQQGAGANTEAFF. The CDR3 region has the DNA TGTGCCAGCTCACCCCAACAGGGGGCAGGGGCGAACACTGAAGCTTTCTTT.

This clone occurred a few times. The chain has TRBV28 and TRBJ2-2; D remains unclear. In germline, CDR1 is MDHEN, CDR2 SYDVKM. This CDR3 contains 14 residues. V was pared by 4 bases and J by 3 bases, with 9 bases between. The CDR3 is CASSSPSHTGELFF. In nucleotides, the CDR3 is TGTGCCAGCAGTTCCCCCTCCCACACCGGGGAGCTGTTTTTT.